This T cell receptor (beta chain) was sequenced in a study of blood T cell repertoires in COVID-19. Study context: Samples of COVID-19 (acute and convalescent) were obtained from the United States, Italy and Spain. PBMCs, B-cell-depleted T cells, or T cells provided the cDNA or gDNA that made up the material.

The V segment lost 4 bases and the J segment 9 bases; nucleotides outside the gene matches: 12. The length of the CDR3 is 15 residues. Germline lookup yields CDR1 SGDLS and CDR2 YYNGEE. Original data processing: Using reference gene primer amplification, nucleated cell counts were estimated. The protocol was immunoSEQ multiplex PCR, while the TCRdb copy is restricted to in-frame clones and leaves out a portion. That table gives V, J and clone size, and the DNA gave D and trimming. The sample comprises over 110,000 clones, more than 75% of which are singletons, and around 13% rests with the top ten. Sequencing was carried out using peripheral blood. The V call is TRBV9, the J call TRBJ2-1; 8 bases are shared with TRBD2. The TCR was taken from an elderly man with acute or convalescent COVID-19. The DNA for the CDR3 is TGTGCCAGCAGCCCCCCGGGACTAGTGGCGGGTGAGCAGTTCTTC. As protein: CASSPPGLVAGEQFF.